The 24 T cell receptor beta chains below come from one sample, sequenced in a study of identical twins. MiXCR, applied by TCRdb to the 5' RACE reads, yields one record per CDR3 protein. The sample carries under 250,000 distinct CDR3 sequences, 7.5% recorded once. The same data also went into a second study, on yellow fever vaccine responses in identical twins.

Sequenced input: CD8+ T cells sorted from blood. The receptors shown here come from a woman aged 18-29 years in good health.

There are a few counts of this clonotype. The rearrangement joins TRBV6-1 to TRBJ2-1; TRBD2 matches at 11 bases. The V gene's germline CDR1 is MNHNS and CDR2 SASEGT. V trimming: 6 bases; J trimming: 4 bases; junction bases outside the gene matches: 11. This CDR3 region has 17 residues. The DNA for the CDR3 is TGTGCCAGCAGCCCCCTCCCACTAGCGGGAGTTTACAATGAGCAGTTCTTC. Translated: CASSPLPLAGVYNEQFF.

This clonotype was seen more than once but under ten times. This sequence joins TRBV7-6 and TRBJ2-7, with D possibly being TRBD2 (5 bases). The CDR3 totals 15 residues. V dropped 5 bases and J dropped 2 bases, with 16 bases sitting between them. The germline V gene has CDR1 SGHVS and CDR2 FNYEAQ. For the CDR3, the DNA is TGTGCCAGCAGCCCAGCGAAAGGACTGGCCTACGAGCAGTACGTC. This translates into CASSPAKGLAYEQYV.

This clonotype has a handful of counts. The chain couples TRBV7-8 to TRBJ1-1; a possible D gene is TRBD1 (6 bases). Germline CDR1 reads SGHVS; CDR2 reads FQNEAQ. The CDR3 totals 15 residues. V lost 5 bases and J lost 0, with 13 bases in between. CDR3 loop: CASSPSGQLNTEAFF. CDR3 bases: TGTGCCAGCAGCCCATCGGGACAATTGAACACTGAAGCTTTCTTT.

The table lists this clonotype with a few counts. V and J are TRBV2 and TRBJ2-7; maybe TRBD1 (7 bases). Per germline, CDR1 SNHLY and CDR2 FYNNEI. Trimming pared 11 bases from V and 0 bases from J, leaving 17 bases between. This CDR3 has 14 amino acids. CDR3 loop: CASGGSDSSYEQYV. DNA for the CDR3: TGTGCCTCAGGGGGGAGTGACAGCTCCTACGAGCAGTACGTC.

The chain has TRBV19 and TRBJ2-1; D not resolved. The CDR3 length is 12 residues. Trimming took 3 bases from V and 9 from J, leaving 9 bases between them. The V gene's germline CDR1 is LNHDA and CDR2 SQIVND (reference sequence). The DNA of the CDR3 is TGTGCCAGTAGTATCCCTACGGGTGAGCAGTTCTTC. It codes for CASSIPTGEQFF.

V gene TRBV7-9 combines with J gene TRBJ1-1; TRBD1 is a possible D gene (5 bases). There are 13 residues in the CDR3. Germline CDR1 reads SEHNR; CDR2 reads FQNEAQ (reference sequence). V dropped 6 bases and J dropped 3 bases, with 11 bases sitting between them. CDR3 sequence: CASRPDSHTEAFF. The CDR3 DNA sequence: TGTGCCAGCAGGCCTGACAGCCACACTGAAGCTTTCTTT.

The rearrangement joins TRBV27 to TRBJ2-3; D may be TRBD2 (5 bases). Germline V gives CDR1 MNHEY, CDR2 SMNVEV (reference sequence). The CDR3 extends over 13 amino acids. Trimming removed 4 bases at V and 4 bases at J, with 9 bases between. CDR3 nucleotides: TGTGCCAGCAGTTCCAAGGGAGCAGATACGCAGTATTTT. This translates into CASSSKGADTQYF.

This clonotype was seen a few times. The chain carries TRBV6-5 and TRBJ2-5; D remains unclear. Germline V gene data show CDR1 as MNHEY and CDR2 as SVGAGI. Trimming pared 4 bases from V and 5 bases from J, leaving 17 bases between. The CDR3 runs 15 residues. The CDR3 region is CASSFGLGYSETQYF. CDR3 in DNA: TGTGCCAGCAGTTTTGGTCTGGGATACTCGGAGACCCAGTACTTC.

The chain's CDR3 is CASSPLAEETQYF. The CDR3 region has the DNA TGTGCCAGCAGCCCACTAGCGGAAGAGACCCAGTACTTC. The genes are TRBV12-3 or TRBV12-4 and TRBJ2-5, with 8 bases aligning to TRBD2. Unmatched junction bases numbered 3, after V lost 6 bases and J lost 3 bases. The CDR3 is 13 residues long.

This clonotype was seen a handful of times. The rearrangement links TRBV7-6 to TRBJ2-5; the D is unclear. The germline V and J ends were trimmed by 5 bases and 4 bases, with 11 bases remaining between them. The CDR3 is made up of 13 amino acids. In germline, CDR1 is SGHVS, CDR2 FNYEAQ. CDR3 in DNA: TGTGCCAGCAGCCCCCACGGTACAGAGACCCAGTACTTC. Its translation: CASSPHGTETQYF.

The J gene is TRBJ2-5, the V gene TRBV28, with 7 bases identical to TRBD1. Trimming took 7 bases from V and 1 from J; bases not matched to a gene: 3. The V gene's germline CDR1 is MDHEN and CDR2 SYDVKM. The CDR3 has 13 residues. The CDR3 DNA reads as TGTGCCAGCACGAGACAGGGCCAAGAGACCCAGTACTTC. This sequence encodes CASTRQGQETQYF.

There are many counts of this clonotype. This chain connects TRBV25-1 to TRBJ2-1, with 10 bases lining up with TRBD2. The CDR3 length is 15 residues. J was trimmed by 7 bases and V by 2 bases; bases with no gene match: 5. Germline assignment: CDR1 MGHDK and CDR2 SYGVNS. CDR3 DNA sequence: TGTGCCAGCAGTGAAAGCGGGAGGGCCGGAAATGAGCAGTTCTTC. The encoded protein is CASSESGRAGNEQFF.

This clonotype was recorded at least ten times. V is TRBV12-3 or TRBV12-4 and J is TRBJ2-7; 13 bases are shared with TRBD2. CDR3 length: 15 residues. V lost 5 bases and J lost 9; bases outside the gene matches: 10. For the CDR3, the DNA is TGTGCCAGCAGTCCCCCGGGACTAGCGGGATCTGGGCAGTACTTC. This encodes CASSPPGLAGSGQYF.

A remark on this clonotype: A much larger clone lies a single base off, so this may be a read error. The chain has TRBV7-6 and TRBJ2-3; the D is unclear. In germline, CDR1 is SGHVS, CDR2 FNYEAQ. This CDR3 has 15 amino acids. This CDR3 is CASSLAYYSTDTQCF. The CDR3, as DNA: TGTGCCAGCAGCTTAGCGTATTACAGCACAGATACGCAGTGTTTT.

V is TRBV6-1 and J is TRBJ2-3; D is possibly TRBD2 (5 bases). Germline V gene data show CDR1 as MNHNS and CDR2 as SASEGT. The V gene lost 9 bases and the J gene lost 0 bases, with 10 bases spanning the gap. The CDR3 has 13 residues. The CDR3 bases are TGTGCCAGTGGACTCGGAAGCACAGATACGCAGTATTTT. This encodes CASGLGSTDTQYF.

This clonotype occurred many times. This chain uses TRBV12-3 or TRBV12-4 with TRBJ2-1; D unresolved. Trimming shortened V by 2 bases and J by 7 bases, and 6 bases separated the two germline ends. CDR3 length: 12 residues. CDR3 loop: CASSLSANEQFF. The DNA of the CDR3 is TGTGCCAGCAGTTTATCTGCAAATGAGCAGTTCTTC.

The chain carries TRBV20-1 and TRBJ2-1, with a tentative D call TRBD1 (7 bases). The CDR3 sequence is 14 residues long. From germline, CDR1 is DFQATT and CDR2 SNEGSKA (reference sequence). The V end lost 5 bases, the J end lost 0 bases, and 11 bases lay between the germline ends. CDR3 amino acids: CSAAGQSSYNEQFF. The CDR3 region has the DNA TGCAGTGCTGCGGGACAGAGCTCCTACAATGAGCAGTTCTTC.

This clonotype was detected ten times or more. This chain connects TRBV24-1 to TRBJ2-1, with TRBD2 identical over 15 bases. Germline trimming cut 0 bases from V and 8 bases from J; bases unmatched to any gene: 1. Germline CDR1 and CDR2: KGHDR and SFDVKD. The CDR3 length is 16 residues. For the CDR3, the DNA is TGTGCCACCAGTGATTTGAGGACTAGCGGGAGGGATGAGCAGTTCTTC. This gives the protein CATSDLRTSGRDEQFF.

The CDR3 loop reads CATTSGTNSYNEQFF. The CDR3 nucleotides are TGTGCCACTACCTCCGGGACTAACTCCTACAATGAGCAGTTCTTC. The rearrangement joins TRBV7-2 to TRBJ2-1; 7 positions agree with TRBD2. The V and J ends lost 10 bases and 0 bases, in that order; junction bases with no gene match: 9. CDR1 is SGHTA and CDR2 is FQGNSA in the germline V gene. This CDR3 has 15 residues.

This clonotype was observed a few times. The rearrangement joins TRBV6-1 to TRBJ1-6; D is ambiguous. There are 13 residues in the CDR3. Germline CDR1 MNHNS, CDR2 SASEGT. V lost 7 bases and J lost 9, with 13 bases in between. CDR3 protein: CASMRSEGSPLHF. The CDR3 coding sequence is TGTGCCAGCATGCGGTCCGAGGGTTCACCCCTCCACTTT.

This clonotype was observed many times. V usage is TRBV7-9 and J usage is TRBJ2-2, with TRBD1 matching 7 bases. CDR1 is SEHNR and CDR2 is FQNEAQ in the germline V gene (reference sequence). The CDR3 consists of 17 residues. V lost 5 bases, J lost 6 bases, and 15 bases stayed unmatched. The CDR3 spells CASSGPGQTRGPGELFF. The CDR3 region has the DNA TGTGCCAGCAGCGGCCCGGGACAGACCCGAGGTCCCGGGGAGCTGTTTTTT. The complete variable domain, with remaining parts taken from reference TRBV7-9 and TRBJ2-2, reads DTGVSQNPRHKITKRGQNVTFRCDPISEHNRLYWYRQTLGQGPEFLTYFQNEAQLEKSRLLSDRFSAERPKGSFSTLEIQRTEQGDSAMYLCASSGPGQTRGPGELFFGEGSRLTVL.

The chain carries TRBV24-1 and TRBJ1-2, with TRBD1 identical over 9 bases. The CDR3 is 15 residues long. V dropped 4 bases and J dropped 4; count of bases not matched to a gene: 6. Germline-derived CDR1 and CDR2 are KGHDR and SFDVKD. For the CDR3, the DNA is TGTGCCACCAGTGACCGCCGGACAGGGGCCTATGGCTACACCTTC. Translation: CATSDRRTGAYGYTF.

This clonotype was seen more than once but under ten times. The rearrangement uses TRBV20-1 and TRBJ2-1, with D perhaps matching TRBD2 (5 bases). CDR3 size: 14 residues. With 6 bases removed from V and 0 bases from J, the gap between germline ends came to 12 bases. Germline V CDR1 and CDR2: DFQATT, SNEGSKA (reference sequence). The CDR3 DNA is TGCAGTGCACTGAAGCGGAGCTCCTACAATGAGCAGTTCTTC. Its protein is CSALKRSSYNEQFF.

In its sample, this clonotype was seen a few times. For the CDR3, the DNA is TGTGCCAGCAGTTCACAGGAGAACACTGAAGCTTTCTTT. Its translation: CASSSQENTEAFF. The chain employs TRBV27 and TRBJ1-1, with D maybe TRBD1 (5 bases). The ends were cut back, 4 bases at V and 1 base at J, with 7 bases in the middle. The V gene's germline CDR1 is MNHEY and CDR2 SMNVEV (reference sequence). This CDR3 contains 13 residues.